The rows below give T cell receptor beta chains drawn from one sample of a study of cytomegalovirus exposure and HLA in healthy donors. Produced via immunoSEQ multiplex PCR; TCRdb's table is partial and in-frame only. The table lists around 200,000 clones, 80% of them singletons. The sample comprised PBMCs. The receptor source for this set is a boy between 5 and 17 years old in good health and CMV-seronegative. Both conserved end residues are part of each CDR3. Fields, in order: J gene, clone size, V gene, D gene, CDR3 DNA, CDR3 protein. The D gene is left open where the match is weak. Size is stated for part of the rows, as once, few or many counts, or as a class when the clone is expanded.

TRBJ2-7,-,TRBV19,TRBD2,TGTGCCAGTAGTCCCTCCTCGGGCCCCGGGACTAGCGGGACTTACGAGCAGTACTTC,CASSPSSGPGTSGTYEQYF
TRBJ1-1,-,TRBV11-2,TRBD1,TGTGCCAGCAGCACCGGACAGGGGAGTTTTTTTGGCACTGAAGCTTTCTTT,CASSTGQGSFFGTEAFF
TRBJ2-4,-,TRBV4-2,TRBD2,TGTGCCAGCAGCCCTCAGACTAGCGGGCGGGACATTCAGTACTTC,CASSPQTSGRDIQYF
TRBJ1-3,-,TRBV29-1,-,TGCAGCGTTGCAGAACAGGGCCACTCTGGAAACACCATATATTTT,CSVAEQGHSGNTIYF
TRBJ2-1,-,TRBV5-4,-,TGTGCCAGCAGCTTGGATGTAGCGGCCTACAATGAGCAGTTCTTC,CASSLDVAAYNEQFF
TRBJ1-5,-,TRBV11-2,-,TGTGCCAGCAGCCCTACCTCGCTGCCGGGGGGTGGTCAGCCCCAGCATTTT,CASSPTSLPGGGQPQHF
TRBJ2-3,-,TRBV9,-,TGTGCCAGCAGCGGGAGGGCAGGGGGTGAAGATACGCAGTATTTT,CASSGRAGGEDTQYF
TRBJ2-1,-,TRBV10-3,TRBD2,TGTGCCATTCTAGCGGCAGGTAGCTCCTACAATGAGCAGTTCTTC,CAILAAGSSYNEQFF
TRBJ1-4,once,TRBV6-5,TRBD1,TGTGCCAGCAGGCTCAGGGACAGGGTCAATGAAAAACTGTTTTTT,CASRLRDRVNEKLFF
TRBJ2-7,few,TRBV13,TRBD2,TGTGCCAGCAGCTTAGGGCTAACCGGACCGGGACTACTCTACGAGCAGTACTTC,CASSLGLTGPGLLYEQYF
TRBJ2-7,-,TRBV19,-,TGTGCCAGTAGTATTGCAGGGAAAGCCTACGAGCAGTACTTC,CASSIAGKAYEQYF
TRBJ2-2,-,TRBV30,-,TGTGCCTGGAGTGTGGGGCCTGCGAACACCGGGGAGCTGTTTTTT,CAWSVGPANTGELFF
TRBJ1-4,-,TRBV27,-,TGTGCCAGCAGCCCTTATGCGCCCCAGGGGTGGGTTGCAACTAATGAAAAACTGTTTTTT,CASSPYAPQGWVATNEKLFF
TRBJ2-2,-,TRBV9,-,TGTGCCAGCAGCGTAGGGGCTAGCCTGTTAGCTGTATCGAACACCGGGGAGCTGTTTTTT,CASSVGASLLAVSNTGELFF
TRBJ1-1,-,TRBV9,TRBD1,TGTGCCAGCAGCGTAGAAGGGGGCTGGAGCACTGAAGCTTTCTTT,CASSVEGGWSTEAFF
TRBJ2-7,-,TRBV11-2,-,TGTGCCAGCAGCTTAGATTGGAGGGCATACTACGAGCAGTACTTC,CASSLDWRAYYEQYF
TRBJ2-1,-,TRBV7-3,TRBD2,TGTGCCAGCAGCTCCGGGACTAGCGGGAGAGGTAATGAGCAGTTCTTC,CASSSGTSGRGNEQFF
TRBJ2-5,-,TRBV18,TRBD2,TGTGCCAGCTCAACGACACTAGCGGGAGGACCGGAGACCCAGTACTTC,CASSTTLAGGPETQYF
TRBJ1-4,-,TRBV27,-,TGTGCCAGCAGTTTAGAAGCGGGTAAACTGTTTTTT,CASSLEAGKLFF
TRBJ2-7,-,TRBV7-9,-,TGTGCCAGCAGCAAGGAGGCCCATTCTGTCGAGCAGTACTTC,CASSKEAHSVEQYF
TRBJ1-2,few,TRBV25-1,TRBD1,TGTGCCAGCAGTGAGGCGGGGACAGGGACCATGAACTATGGCTACACCTTC,CASSEAGTGTMNYGYTF
TRBJ2-7,-,TRBV4-3,TRBD1,TGCGCCAGCAGCCACCCCGGACAGGGGGCCTACGAGCAGTACTTC,CASSHPGQGAYEQYF
TRBJ1-1,-,TRBV7-9,-,TGTGCCAGCAGCTTAAGGGGCAGCACGAACACTGAAGCTTTCTTT,CASSLRGSTNTEAFF
TRBJ1-1,-,TRBV5-6,-,TGTGCCAGCAGCTTGTTTGACAGGAGAACTGAAGCTTTCTTT,CASSLFDRRTEAFF